This TCR beta chain is from a study of blood T cell repertoires in COVID-19. Study context: Donors in the United States, Italy and Spain gave samples during acute or convalescent COVID-19. PBMCs, B-cell-depleted T cells, or T cells provided the cDNA or gDNA that made up the material.

In the original workflow: Quantification of nucleated cells was approximated via reference gene primer amplification. Some clones are missing from TCRdb's copy, which holds only in-frame ones; the method was immunoSEQ multiplex PCR. V, J and clone size derive from that table, while D and trimming were established from the DNA sequence. The table includes approximately 260,000 clones, around nine tenths detected once. V was pared by 6 bases and J by 2 bases, with 6 bases of the junction left unmatched. CDR3 length equals 14 residues. The germline V gene has CDR1 SEHNR and CDR2 FQNEAQ (reference sequence). This clone was detected a few times.

This sequence was found in a middle-aged woman who had recovered from COVID-19. The sample taken for sequencing was peripheral blood. The V gene is TRBV7-9, the J gene TRBJ1-1; 7 bases agree with TRBD1. The CDR3 sequence is CASSRQGQNTEAFF. CDR3 coding DNA: TGTGCCAGCAGTAGACAGGGACAAAACACTGAAGCTTTCTTT.